Below are 19 T cell receptor beta chains sequenced from a single sample in a study of Graves' ophthalmopathy and Graves' hyperthyroidism. Investigators amplified TCR beta CDR3 regions from RNA transcripts. The authors performed first-round RT-PCR with HTBI primers and then a second-round multiplex PCR. MiXCR was run by TCRdb on the multiplex PCR reads, yielding one entry per CDR3 protein. The table shows around 520,000 distinct CDR3 sequences, with just under 40% occurring only once. The sequencing sample was made of peripheral blood or thyroid tissue (not recorded which). Receptors were obtained from an adult man with Graves' hyperthyroidism.

This clonotype showed up just once. This rearrangement joins TRBV7-3 to TRBJ2-5; D is perhaps TRBD1 or TRBD2 (6 bases each). CDR1 and CDR2 from the germline V gene are SGHTA and FQGTGA. This CDR3 has 15 amino acids. Trimming pared 2 bases from V and 2 bases from J, leaving 12 bases between. The CDR3 protein is CASSLGGTLQETQYF. The CDR3 DNA reads as TGTGCCAGCAGCTTAGGCGGGACACTTCAAGAGACCCAGTACTTC.

The chain uses TRBV7-2 and TRBJ1-2; D unclear. The CDR3 runs to 17 residues. In germline, CDR1 is SGHTA, CDR2 FQGNSA. Trimming removed 5 bases from V and 0 bases from J, with 19 bases in between. CDR3 loop: CASSPLGGRRPNYGYTF. In nucleotides, the CDR3 is TGTGCCAGCAGCCCCCTCGGTGGGAGACGTCCTAACTATGGCTACACCTTC.

To note about this clonotype: The junction departs from the called germline gene at one end, perhaps through a read error. V and J are TRBV10-3 and TRBJ1-2; 7 nucleotides align to TRBD1. CDR1 ENHRY and CDR2 SYGVKD come from the germline V gene. The CDR3 is 15 amino acids. The CDR3 DNA is TGTGCCAGCAGTGCGACAGGGCAGGGTTTATCTGGCTACACCTTC. Residues: CASSATGQGLSGYTF.

This clonotype was counted many times. The chain carries TRBV2 and TRBJ1-1; a possible D gene is TRBD1 (5 bases). V dropped 6 bases and J dropped 4 bases, with 15 bases sitting between them. The CDR3 consists of 14 residues. CDR1 is SNHLY, CDR2 FYNNEI, per germline. The CDR3: CASSERTSFTEAFF. CDR3 nucleotide sequence: TGTGCCAGCAGCGAAAGGACATCGTTCACTGAAGCTTTCTTT.

This clonotype appeared many times. The chain couples TRBV7-2 to TRBJ1-3, with 8 bases fitting TRBD1. This CDR3 is 15 amino acids long. CDR1 and CDR2 (germline): SGHTA, FQGNSA. With 5 bases clipped from V and 2 bases from J, the junction kept 5 bases outside the gene matches. The CDR3 region is CASSNTGGAGNTIYF. In DNA form, the CDR3 reads TGTGCCAGCAGCAACACAGGGGGGGCTGGAAACACCATATATTTT.

This clonotype has a handful of counts. This chain joins TRBV10-1 and TRBJ2-3; D is possibly TRBD2 (7 bases). CDR3 length: 14 residues. Per the germline V gene, CDR1 is WNHNN and CDR2 is SYGVQD (reference sequence). The ends were cut back, 8 bases at V and 6 bases at J, with 18 bases in the middle. In DNA form, the CDR3 reads TGCGCCAGCGGAATGGGGGGGCGGGGGGATACGCAGTATTTT. Protein sequence: CASGMGGRGDTQYF.

In its sample, this clonotype was seen many times. The chain joins TRBV7-2 to TRBJ1-1, with 11 bases aligning to TRBD1. V gave up 5 bases and J gave up 2 bases; unmatched junction bases: 7. The CDR3 length is 16 residues. Germline lookup yields CDR1 SGHTA and CDR2 FQGNSA. The CDR3 coding sequence is TGTGCCAGCAGCGACCGGGACAGGGGGGGAAACACTGAAGCTTTCTTT. Encoded protein: CASSDRDRGGNTEAFF.

This clonotype was observed at least ten times. The rearrangement joins TRBV20-1 to TRBJ2-2, with D perhaps matching TRBD1 (5 bases). Germline V gives CDR1 DFQATT, CDR2 SNEGSKA (reference sequence). The CDR3 has 15 amino acids. V was trimmed by 2 bases and J by 1 base, leaving 11 bases between them. The CDR3 nucleotides read TGCAGTGCTAGACCCGTGACAGTGAACACCGGGGAGCTGTTTTTT. Its protein is CSARPVTVNTGELFF.

V and J are TRBV5-1 and TRBJ1-1, with D unclear. This CDR3 is built from 14 residues. CDR1 is SGHRS and CDR2 is YFSETQ in the germline V gene. Trimming took 0 bases from V and 1 from J, leaving 7 bases between them. The DNA for the CDR3 is TGCGCCAGCAGCTTGGCGGGCTCGAACACTGAAGCTTTCTTT. Its translation is CASSLAGSNTEAFF. The whole variable domain, filled in from reference TRBV5-1 and TRBJ1-1, reads KAGVTQTPRYLIKTRGQQVTLSCSPISGHRSVSWYQQTPGQGLQFLFEYFSETQRNKGNFPGRFSGRQFSNSRSEMNVSTLELGDSALYLCASSLAGSNTEAFFGQGTRLTVV.

A word on this clonotype: This may arise from a read error, as a much more abundant clone is one base away. The rearrangement uses TRBV7-8 and TRBJ1-5, with 7 bases aligning to TRBD1. The CDR3 runs to 15 residues. Germline loops: CDR1 SGHVS, CDR2 FQNEAQ. The CDR3 reads CASSQGGTDTQPQHF. The CDR3, as DNA: TGCGCCAGCAGCCAAGGCGGGACAGACACTCAGCCCCAGCATTTT.

This clonotype was seen ten or more times. This chain uses TRBV7-9 with TRBJ2-5, with D possibly TRBD2 on 6 matching bases. Germline CDR1 SEHNR, CDR2 FQNEAQ (reference sequence). The CDR3 extends over 15 amino acids. Between the trimmed V and J ends, which lost 1 base and 2 bases, there was a span of 11 bases. The CDR3 DNA reads as TGTGCCAGCAGCTTAGGGTGGGGAGGACAAGAGACCCAGTACTTC. Encoded protein: CASSLGWGGQETQYF. Variable domain in full (rest from reference TRBV7-9 and TRBJ2-5): DTGVSQNPRHKITKRGQNVTFRCDPISEHNRLYWYRQTLGQGPEFLTYFQNEAQLEKSRLLSDRFSAERPKGSFSTLEIQRTEQGDSAMYLCASSLGWGGQETQYFGPGTRLLVL.

The gene calls are TRBV29-1 and TRBJ2-7; 8 bases are shared with TRBD2. This CDR3 has 15 residues. Germline lookup yields CDR1 SQVTM and CDR2 ANQGSEA. With V trimmed by 8 bases and J by 4 bases, 16 bases remained unmatched. The CDR3: CSQEHRTSLRYEQYF. The CDR3, as DNA: TGCAGCCAAGAGCATCGGACTAGCTTGAGGTACGAGCAGTACTTC.

Ten or more counts support this clonotype. The chain recombines TRBV29-1 with TRBJ1-2; perhaps TRBD1 as D (6 bases). The germline V gene encodes CDR1 SQVTM and CDR2 ANQGSEA. The CDR3 runs to 11 residues. The V gene lost 1 base and the J gene lost 8 bases, with 8 bases spanning the gap. CDR3 coding DNA: TGCAGCGTTGAAGTTGGGGGCGGCTACACCTTC. It translates to CSVEVGGGYTF. Complete variable domain (other parts from reference TRBV29-1 and TRBJ1-2): SAVISQKPSRDICQRGTSLTIQCQVDSQVTMMFWYRQQPGQSLTLIATANQGSEATYESGFVIDKFPISRPNLTFSTLTVSNMSPEDSSIYLCSVEVGGGYTFGSGTRLTVV.

There are many counts of this clonotype. V gene TRBV19 combines with J gene TRBJ1-1, with a possible D match to TRBD1 (6 bases). Germline V gives CDR1 LNHDA, CDR2 SQIVND (reference sequence). The CDR3 is 14 residues long. The V and J ends lost 5 bases and 1 base respectively, with 11 bases between them. CDR3 nucleotides: TGTGCCAGTAGTCCTCCAGGGGCGAACACTGAAGCTTTCTTT. Its translation: CASSPPGANTEAFF.

On this clonotype itself: One end of the junction varies from germline; a read error may be responsible. The V gene is TRBV9, the J gene TRBJ1-1; D gene unclear. From germline, CDR1 is SGDLS and CDR2 YYNGEE. The length of the CDR3 is 14 residues. For the CDR3, the DNA is TGTGCCAGCCGCCCGAGCGGGAGCACCGGGGAGCTGGTTTTT. Translating gives CASRPSGSTGELVF.

In this sample, this clonotype turned up many times. The chain employs TRBV28 and TRBJ2-5; D is unclear. V lost 3 bases and J lost 2, with 7 bases in between. Germline CDR1 MDHEN, CDR2 SYDVKM. The CDR3 loop spans 13 amino acids. CDR3 loop: CASSFHPQETQYF. The CDR3 DNA reads as TGTGCCAGCAGTTTCCACCCGCAAGAGACCCAGTACTTC. The full variable domain, completed using reference TRBV28 and TRBJ2-5, is DVKVTQSSRYLVKRTGEKVFLECVQDMDHENMFWYRQDPGLGLRLIYFSYDVKMKEKGDIPEGYSVSREKKERFSLILESASTNQTSMYLCASSFHPQETQYFGPGTRLLVL.

This clonotype has at least ten counts. The V call is TRBV5-1, the J call TRBJ1-5; D is unresolved. CDR1 and CDR2 (germline): SGHRS, YFSETQ. CDR3 length: 13 residues. Deletions cut 1 base from V and 5 bases from J, with 7 bases between. In DNA, the CDR3 is TGCGCCAGCAGCTTGAGGTGGGATCAGCCCCAGCATTTT. Translation: CASSLRWDQPQHF.

Remarks on this clonotype: A much bigger clone sits one base away, suggesting this may be a read error. DNA for the CDR3: TGCGCCAGCGGCCCTGCATCGGGGTACACTGAAGCTTTCTTT. Residues: CASGPASGYTEAFF. The gene calls are TRBV5-4 and TRBJ1-1; D unresolved. The germline CDR1 and CDR2 sequences are SGHNT and YYREEE (reference sequence). This CDR3 spans 14 amino acids.

The chain joins TRBV7-9 to TRBJ1-4; no firm D call. This CDR3 has 14 amino acids. Between the trimmed V and J ends, which lost 8 bases and 2 bases, there was a span of 12 bases. Germline V CDR1 and CDR2: SEHNR, FQNEAQ (reference sequence). The chain's CDR3 is CASRPAGTNEKLFF. The CDR3 nucleotides read TGTGCCAGCCGACCAGCCGGGACTAATGAAAAACTGTTTTTT.